The 14 T cell receptor beta chains reported below all come from one sample, sequenced in a study of blood T cells in healthy people across ages. Combining a sample-barcoded 5' primer with a J-beta primer mix, a second PCR ran for roughly 7 to 11 cycles. TCRdb reprocessed the 5' RACE reads via MiXCR and lists one record per CDR3 protein. The table records 1,500,000 or so distinct CDR3 sequences, roughly 64% of them present only once. Sample: blood. All receptors derive from a man aged 18 to 29 in good health.

This chain links TRBV4-1 with TRBJ2-6; 8 nucleotides line up with TRBD1. This CDR3 has 12 residues. V was clipped by 7 bases and J by 10 bases; unmatched bases: 3. CDR1 and CDR2 (germline): MGHRA, YSYEKL. The CDR3 DNA sequence: TGCGCCAGCATGGGGACAGGTAACGTCCTGACTTTC. Residues: CASMGTGNVLTF.

This clonotype was observed a single time. The V call is TRBV20-1, the J call TRBJ2-1; 10 bases map to TRBD2. Germline lookup yields CDR1 DFQATT and CDR2 SNEGSKA (reference sequence). CDR3 size: 18 residues. Unmatched junction bases numbered 11, after V lost 3 bases and J lost 0 bases. CDR3 sequence reads: CSASVEGASGSSYNEQFF. Here the CDR3 DNA reads TGCAGTGCTAGTGTCGAAGGGGCTAGCGGGAGCTCCTACAATGAGCAGTTCTTC.

CDR3 loop: CSANAGSTDTQYF. CDR3 coding DNA: TGCAGTGCTAATGCGGGAAGCACAGATACGCAGTATTTT. The chain carries TRBV20-1 and TRBJ2-3, with a weak D call TRBD2 (6 bases). CDR1 and CDR2 (germline): DFQATT, SNEGSKA (reference sequence). The CDR3 length is 13 residues. Trimming cost V 4 bases and J 0 bases, with 8 bases left between them.

This chain uses TRBV12-3 or TRBV12-4 with TRBJ1-2; 9 bases line up with TRBD1. The CDR3 has 15 residues. Trimming removed 5 bases from V and 4 bases from J; junction bases left unmatched: 8. CDR3 amino acids: CASSQDRGLPYGYTF. The CDR3 DNA sequence: TGTGCCAGCAGTCAGGACAGGGGTCTTCCCTATGGCTACACCTTC.

This chain joins TRBV6-6 and TRBJ2-7; 12 nucleotides match TRBD2. Trimming removed 2 bases from V and 6 bases from J; junction bases left unmatched: 8. Germline-derived CDR1 and CDR2 are MNHNY and SVGAGI (reference sequence). The CDR3 runs 16 residues. DNA for the CDR3: TGTGCCAGCAGTTACAGACTAGCGGGAGTCAAACCCGAGCAGTACTTC. The encoded protein is CASSYRLAGVKPEQYF.

This clonotype was seen a few times. The chain links TRBV2 to TRBJ2-7; D gene ambiguous. The CDR3 extends over 15 amino acids. Germline loops: CDR1 SNHLY, CDR2 FYNNEI. V gave up 4 bases and J gave up 1 base, with 14 bases separating them. CDR3 nucleotides: TGTGCCAGCAGTGCCCCCCCCGCCCATTCCTACGAGCAGTACTTC. Amino acids: CASSAPPAHSYEQYF.

Only a few counts were recorded for this clonotype. This rearrangement joins TRBV11-2 to TRBJ2-7; TRBD1 or TRBD2 may be the D gene (5 bases each). V was clipped by 4 bases and J by 7 bases, with 17 bases between them. The CDR3 loop spans 14 amino acids. Germline CDR1 reads SGHAT; CDR2 reads FQNNGV. CDR3 coding DNA: TGTGCCAGCAGCTCACTCAGGGAGCGAAGGGAGCAGTACTTC. Its protein is CASSSLRERREQYF.

The chain recombines TRBV12-3 or TRBV12-4 with TRBJ1-4, with D uncertain. The germline V and J ends were trimmed by 3 bases and 8 bases, with 7 bases remaining between them. CDR3 length equals 12 residues. DNA for the CDR3: TGTGCCAGCAGTTTTTACGGGGAAAAACTGTTTTTT. Its translation is CASSFYGEKLFF.

This sequence joins TRBV18 and TRBJ2-5, with a possible D match to TRBD1 (6 bases). The CDR3 consists of 13 residues. V lost 6 bases, J lost 5 bases, and 13 bases lay in between. Germline CDR1 and CDR2: KGHSH and LQKENI. CDR3 sequence: CASSYRAEETQYF. The CDR3 nucleotides read TGTGCCAGCTCGTACAGGGCAGAGGAGACCCAGTACTTC.

V and J are TRBV4-3 and TRBJ1-3, with no clear D. This CDR3 region has 17 residues. The germline V gene has CDR1 LGHNA and CDR2 YSLEER. The V and J ends lost 1 base and 0 bases respectively, with 13 bases between them. The CDR3 spells CASSQGGSRYSGNTIYF. CDR3 nucleotides: TGCGCCAGCAGCCAAGGGGGTTCCCGGTACTCTGGAAACACCATATATTTT.

The chain is built from TRBV5-1 and TRBJ2-7, with D perhaps given as TRBD1 or TRBD2 (5 bases each). The CDR3 covers 14 residues. CDR1 is SGHRS and CDR2 is YFSETQ in the germline V gene. The V gene lost 5 bases and the J gene lost 5 bases, with 17 bases spanning the gap. CDR3 in amino acids: CASRSKYGANEQYF. CDR3 coding DNA: TGCGCCAGCAGAAGTAAGTACGGGGCGAACGAGCAGTACTTC.

The gene calls are TRBV12-3 or TRBV12-4 and TRBJ1-2, with D tentatively TRBD1 (5 bases). Trimming took 6 bases from V and 4 from J, leaving 18 bases between them. The CDR3 contains 15 residues. In DNA, the CDR3 is TGTGCCAGCAGACCAGGGAGGGAAGGTAGCTATGGCTACACCTTC. Translation gives CASRPGREGSYGYTF.

The table lists this clonotype with a few counts. V is TRBV12-3 or TRBV12-4 and J is TRBJ2-5; TRBD2 aligns across 10 bases. The CDR3 sequence is 16 residues long. Trimming at V came to 9 bases and at J to 1 base, leaving 11 bases not matched to a gene. CDR3 region: CASTASAGGSQETQYF. The CDR3 DNA reads as TGTGCCAGTACCGCATCAGCGGGAGGGAGCCAAGAGACCCAGTACTTC.

In its sample, this clonotype was seen a few times. CDR3 protein: CSANGQRGYEQYF. The CDR3 DNA reads TGCAGCGCTAACGGACAGAGGGGCTACGAGCAGTACTTC. This sequence joins TRBV29-1 and TRBJ2-4; tentative D call: TRBD1 (6 bases). The end of the DNA aligns better with TRBJ2-7, so the J call may be wrong. Germline CDR1 and CDR2: SQVTM and ANQGSEA. The CDR3 has 13 residues.